The 8 T cell receptor beta chains presented below share a single source sample, sequenced in a study of regulatory dendritic cells for organ transplantation. Method: immunoSEQ multiplex PCR; TCRdb's copy keeps in-frame clones and lacks some. The table shows around 21,000 clones, with over 75% occurring only once. Their antigen targets remain unknown. Allogeneic regulatory or mature dendritic cells were co-cultured for less than 6 days with CFSE-labeled sorted T cells at 1:10. Material for sequencing was naive CD4+ T cells from blood cultured with dendritic cells. Specified subset: CD45RA+ naive T cells. These receptors came from a human donor in good health.

A few counts support this clone. V usage is TRBV5-4 and J usage is TRBJ2-2, with D perhaps TRBD1 (5 bases). Trimming left V 3 bases short and J 8 bases short, with 17 bases between. The CDR3 is made up of 15 amino acids. Germline V CDR1 and CDR2: SGHNT, YYREEE (reference sequence). In DNA, the CDR3 is TGTGCCAGCAGCTGGGGCGGCAGGCAAACGGGGGAGCTGTTTTTT. As protein: CASSWGGRQTGELFF.

The chain has TRBV6-5 and TRBJ1-2; no reliable D call. The CDR3 sequence is 14 residues long. Trimming left V 4 bases short and J 5 bases short, with 14 bases between. CDR1 is MNHEY, CDR2 SVGAGI, per germline. The CDR3 DNA sequence: TGTGCCAGCAGTTCTGCCGGCCGGGGATATGGCTACACCTTC. Translated: CASSSAGRGYGYTF.

The rearrangement joins TRBV11-2 to TRBJ2-4; no clear D gene. Trimming stripped 6 bases from V and 0 bases from J, with 15 bases between. This CDR3 has 16 residues. Germline loops: CDR1 SGHAT, CDR2 FQNNGV. The CDR3 coding sequence is TGTGCCAGCAGTCGAACAGCTAACTTAGCCAAAAACATTCAGTACTTC. Translation gives CASSRTANLAKNIQYF.

This rearrangement joins TRBV27 to TRBJ1-2; TRBD1 agrees at 7 bases. The CDR3 sequence is 15 residues long. Germline CDR1 MNHEY, CDR2 SMNVEV (reference sequence). J lost 5 bases, V lost 5 bases, and 11 bases had no gene match. CDR3 in DNA: TGTGCCAGCAGTGTGGTACAGGGGCGGGAGTATGGCTACACCTTC. This encodes CASSVVQGREYGYTF.

V gene TRBV6-1 combines with J gene TRBJ1-1, with unresolved D. Trimming stripped 5 bases from V and 0 bases from J, with 10 bases between. Germline assignment: CDR1 MNHNS and CDR2 SASEGT. This CDR3 is built from 14 residues. The chain's CDR3 is CASSWTQVNTEAFF. The CDR3 region has the DNA TGTGCCAGCAGTTGGACCCAGGTGAACACTGAAGCTTTCTTT.

The genes are TRBV21-1 and TRBJ1-1; the table's D call of TRBD1 was not tested on the DNA. TRBV21-1 is designated a pseudogene. The CDR3 covers 16 residues. CDR3 sequence: CASSKGRQGMNTEAFF. CDR3 nucleotide sequence: TGTGCCAGCAGCAAAGGTAGGCAGGGAATGAACACTGAAGCTTTCTTT.

V usage is TRBV19 and J usage is TRBJ1-2; possibly TRBD1 for D (5 bases). Germline assignment: CDR1 LNHDA and CDR2 SQIVND (reference sequence). The CDR3 runs to 15 residues. Trimming removed 11 bases at V and 8 bases at J, with 27 bases between. In DNA form, the CDR3 reads TGTGCCGCCGTAGGGACCGGAACAGCCAAGATAGGCTACACCTTC. Protein sequence: CAAVGTGTAKIGYTF.

The chain is built from TRBV6-6 and TRBJ2-3; 10 bases match TRBD2. Trimming at V came to 0 bases and at J to 4 bases, leaving 1 base not matched to a gene. Germline V lookup: CDR1 MNHNY, CDR2 SVGAGI (reference sequence). The CDR3 runs to 15 residues. This chain's CDR3 is CASSYSGLAADTQYF. For the CDR3, the DNA is TGTGCCAGCAGTTACTCAGGACTAGCGGCAGATACGCAGTATTTT.